This TCR beta chain was profiled in a study of OX40 agonist ivuxolimab in advanced cancers. Study in general: Patient treatment consisted of intravenous ivuxolimab administration every 2 weeks at 0.01 to 10 mg/kg.

Some clones are missing from TCRdb's copy, which holds only in-frame ones; the method was immunoSEQ multiplex PCR. The sample lists some 70,000 clones; 84% were seen once. In this sample, this clone turned up many times. Its antigen remains unidentified. General study points: The authors did not determine the antigen specificity of the expanded peripheral T cells.

Sequenced here: CD4+ or CD8+ T cells sorted from blood, sampled in a trial of the OX40 agonist ivuxolimab. The source is an adult with an advanced solid tumor such as melanoma, head and neck, liver or kidney cancer.

CDR3 nucleotide sequence: TGTGCCAGCAGCTTCGGACAGGGAAATCAGCCCCAGCATTTT. Protein product: CASSFGQGNQPQHF. The chain carries TRBV7-9 and TRBJ1-5; 8 bases match TRBD1. Trimming removed 3 bases from V and 4 bases from J; junction bases left unmatched: 2. Germline V lookup: CDR1 SEHNR, CDR2 FQNEAQ (reference sequence). This CDR3 has 14 residues.